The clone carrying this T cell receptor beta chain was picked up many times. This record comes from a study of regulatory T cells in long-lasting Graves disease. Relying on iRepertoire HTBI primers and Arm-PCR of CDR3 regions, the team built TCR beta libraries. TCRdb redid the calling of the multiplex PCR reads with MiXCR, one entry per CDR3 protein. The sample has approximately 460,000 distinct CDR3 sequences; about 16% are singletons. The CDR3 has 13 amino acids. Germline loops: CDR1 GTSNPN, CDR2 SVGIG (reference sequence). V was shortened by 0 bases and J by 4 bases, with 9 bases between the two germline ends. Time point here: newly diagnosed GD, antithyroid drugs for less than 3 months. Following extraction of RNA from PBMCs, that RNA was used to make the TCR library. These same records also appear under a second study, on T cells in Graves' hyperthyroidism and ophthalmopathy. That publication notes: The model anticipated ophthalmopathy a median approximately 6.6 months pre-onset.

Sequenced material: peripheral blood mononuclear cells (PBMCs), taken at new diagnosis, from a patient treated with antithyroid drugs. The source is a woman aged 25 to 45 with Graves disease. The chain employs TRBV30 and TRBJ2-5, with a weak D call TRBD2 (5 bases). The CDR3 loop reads CAWSVMGRETQYF. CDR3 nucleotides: TGTGCCTGGAGTGTAATGGGGAGAGAGACCCAGTACTTC.